Listed below are T cell receptor beta chains from one sample, sequenced in a study of human T cells and chemical hapten exposure. TCRdb called the RACE reads again in MiXCR, with one record for every CDR3 protein. The table records approximately 370,000 distinct CDR3 sequences, 4.5% to 5.5% of them present only once. Sequencing was performed on whole blood, taken in connection with sensitization to the hapten diphenylcyclopropenone (DPC). The source of these receptors is a young woman with alopecia areata. Some clones in this sample may be carry-over from other donors' samples. CDR3s include the opening cysteine and the closing phenylalanine or tryptophan. D genes are given only for firm matches. The size of a clone is reported for some rows only, either as once, few or many, or as a class for expanded clones.

size	D	length	V	J	CDR3	DNA
-	TRBD1	15	TRBV11-3	TRBJ2-1	CASSLEDRGMDEQFF	TGTGCCAGCAGCTTGGAGGACAGGGGGATGGATGAGCAGTTCTTC
many	-	11	TRBV29-1	TRBJ1-1	CSVLWSMWTFF	TGCAGCGTTCTATGGTCTATGTGGACTTTCTTT
many	-	13	TRBV27	TRBJ1-4	CASSRRGYEKLFF	TGTGCCAGCAGTAGGAGAGGGTATGAAAAACTGTTTTTT
many	-	12	TRBV28	TRBJ1-6	CASSLGYSPLHF	TGTGCCAGCAGTTTGGGCTATTCACCCCTCCACTTT
many	-	13	TRBV7-8	TRBJ1-2	CASSPWTADGYTF	TGTGCCAGCAGCCCGTGGACGGCCGATGGCTACACCTTC
-	TRBD1	16	TRBV6-2/TRBV6-3	TRBJ1-1	CASTEQTGIMNTEAFF	TGTGCCAGCACCGAACAGACAGGGATCATGAACACTGAAGCTTTCTTT
-	-	13	TRBV3-1	TRBJ1-2	CASSPDAVGGYTF	TGTGCCAGCAGCCCTGATGCAGTTGGTGGCTACACCTTC
-	-	14	TRBV6-5	TRBJ1-5	CASRAAMNDQPQHF	TGTGCCAGCAGGGCGGCCATGAACGATCAGCCCCAGCATTTT
many	TRBD2	15	TRBV20-1	TRBJ2-3	CSAPQRGVNTDTQYF	TGCAGTGCTCCACAGCGGGGGGTAAACACAGATACGCAGTATTTT
-	TRBD1	15	TRBV27	TRBJ1-1	CASSSTGTGVTEAFF	TGTGCCAGCAGTTCCACCGGGACAGGGGTTACTGAAGCTTTCTTT
-	-	14	TRBV5-1	TRBJ2-2	CATRTSANTGELFF	TGCGCCACCCGGACGTCCGCGAACACCGGGGAGCTGTTTTTT
many	-	15	TRBV3-1	TRBJ2-1	CASSQDTSRGHEQFF	TGTGCCAGCAGCCAAGACACCTCCAGGGGTCATGAGCAGTTCTTC
many	TRBD1	16	TRBV20-1	TRBJ2-1	CSARDPRTGDTNEQFF	TGCAGTGCTAGAGATCCAAGGACAGGAGATACTAATGAGCAGTTCTTC
-	TRBD1	17	TRBV5-4	TRBJ1-2	CASSMGQGADFNYGYTF	TGTGCCAGCAGCATGGGACAGGGGGCGGATTTTAACTATGGCTACACCTTC
many	TRBD1	16	TRBV28	TRBJ1-2	CASSPSRGTANYGYTF	TGTGCCAGCAGTCCCTCAAGAGGGACAGCTAACTATGGCTACACCTTC
-	-	14	TRBV6-2/TRBV6-3	TRBJ2-1	CASSYLLLVNEQFF	TGTGCCAGCAGTTACCTCCTTTTGGTCAATGAGCAGTTCTTC
many	TRBD2	14	TRBV14	TRBJ2-1	CASRPSGLYNEQFF	TGTGCCAGCAGACCTAGCGGACTATACAATGAGCAGTTCTTC
-	TRBD1	15	TRBV20-1	TRBJ2-2	CSASHRGPDTGELFF	TGCAGTGCTAGCCACAGGGGGCCGGACACCGGGGAGCTGTTTTTT
many	-	15	TRBV3-1	TRBJ2-4	CASSPMDRRENIQYF	TGTGCCAGCAGCCCAATGGACCGTAGAGAAAACATTCAGTACTTC
few	-	15	TRBV7-3	TRBJ1-1	CASSPPGREPTEAFF	TGTGCCAGCAGCCCCCCTGGGAGGGAACCCACTGAAGCTTTCTTT
many	-	15	TRBV5-5	TRBJ1-3	CASSPLTISGNTIYF	TGTGCCAGCAGCCCCCTTACAATCTCTGGAAACACCATATATTTT
few	TRBD1	19	TRBV6-4	TRBJ2-2	CASSASGQGATYHTGELFF	TGTGCCAGCAGTGCCTCGGGACAGGGGGCAACTTATCACACCGGGGAGCTGTTTTTT
many	-	15	TRBV6-5	TRBJ1-4	CASSSTLGANEKLFF	TGTGCCAGCAGTTCCACCCTGGGGGCTAATGAAAAACTGTTTTTT
many	-	14	TRBV27	TRBJ1-5	CASRKGLSNQPQHF	TGTGCCAGCAGGAAGGGACTTAGCAATCAGCCCCAGCATTTT
-	TRBD1	15	TRBV6-2/TRBV6-3	TRBJ1-2	CASSPQWDSYYGYTF	TGTGCCAGCAGTCCGCAGTGGGACAGCTACTATGGCTACACCTTC
-	-	13	TRBV20-1	TRBJ2-3	CSATGAERDTQYF	TGCAGTGCTACCGGGGCTGAGAGAGATACGCAGTATTTT